One and the same sample provided the 22 T cell receptor beta chains below, sequenced in a study of cytomegalovirus exposure and HLA in healthy donors. Researchers ran the PCR with 60 Vbeta and 13 Jbeta primers. Method: immunoSEQ multiplex PCR; TCRdb's copy keeps in-frame clones and lacks some. The sample holds about 43,000 clones, roughly 51% seen once. The material sequenced was PBMCs. The receptor source for this set is a man in his sixties in good health and CMV-seronegative.

As DNA, the CDR3 is TGTGCCAGCAGCCCCCGGGGAATGAACACTGAAGCTTTCTTT. Its protein product is CASSPRGMNTEAFF. The rearrangement joins TRBV16 to TRBJ1-1; D gene unclear. Trimming took off 4 bases at V and 0 bases at J, with 9 bases between the two ends. Per the germline V gene, CDR1 is KGHSY and CDR2 is FQNENV. The CDR3 runs 14 residues.

The chain combines TRBV2 with TRBJ1-2, with D tentatively TRBD1 (6 bases). The germline CDR1 and CDR2 sequences are SNHLY and FYNNEI. The CDR3 contains 13 residues. Trimming took 8 bases from V and 2 from J, leaving 12 bases between them. CDR3 nucleotide sequence: TGTGCCAGCTCGGGGGGGCAAAACTATGGCTACACCTTC. This encodes CASSGGQNYGYTF.

The V call is TRBV25-1, the J call TRBJ1-5; 9 bases fit TRBD1. Germline V gives CDR1 MGHDK, CDR2 SYGVNS. The V and J ends lost 6 bases and 7 bases, in that order; junction bases with no gene match: 7. The CDR3 consists of 14 residues. The CDR3 bases are TGTGCCAGCAGGGGACAGGGTCAGGGGCAGCCCCAGCATTTT. Amino acids: CASRGQGQGQPQHF. The full variable domain, completed using reference TRBV25-1 and TRBJ1-5, is EADIYQTPRYLVIGTGKKITLECSQTMGHDKMYWYQQDPGMELHLIHYSYGVNSTEKGDLSSESTVSRIRTEHFPLTLESARPSHTSQYLCASRGQGQGQPQHFGDGTRLSIL.

This clone was seen repeatedly, ten times or more. J is TRBJ1-1 and V is TRBV5-5; D not certain. With 4 bases removed from V and 0 bases from J, the gap between germline ends came to 7 bases. Germline assignment: CDR1 SGHKS and CDR2 YYEKEE (reference sequence). The CDR3 spans 13 residues. The CDR3, as DNA: TGTGCCAGCAGCCAACTGATGAACACTGAAGCTTTCTTT. Its translation is CASSQLMNTEAFF. Using reference TRBV5-5 and TRBJ1-1 for the parts outside the CDR3, the full variable domain is DAGVTQSPTHLIKTRGQQVTLRCSPISGHKSVSWYQQVLGQGPQFIFQYYEKEERGRGNFPDRFSARQFPNYSSELNVNALLLGDSALYLCASSQLMNTEAFFGQGTRLTVV.

This clone was seen more than once but under ten times. V gene TRBV25-1 combines with J gene TRBJ2-3; tentatively, D is TRBD2 (5 bases). CDR1 is MGHDK and CDR2 is SYGVNS in the germline V gene. CDR3 length: 12 amino acids. Trimming took 4 bases from V and 6 from J, leaving 8 bases between them. CDR3 DNA sequence: TGTGCCAGCAGTGCCGGGGTGGATACGCAGTATTTT. Amino acid sequence: CASSAGVDTQYF.

This clone was seen a single time. The chain is built from TRBV30 and TRBJ2-3; 7 bases agree with TRBD2. CDR1 and CDR2 from the germline V gene are GTSNPN and SVGIG (reference sequence). The CDR3 consists of 15 residues. Trimming cost V 5 bases and J 4 bases; bases outside gene matches: 12. The CDR3 DNA follows: TGTGCCTGGGGAGGCGGGGAGGGCCGCCCAGATACGCAGTATTTT. Translated, it gives CAWGGGEGRPDTQYF.

The chain joins TRBV5-4 to TRBJ1-1, with 7 bases fitting TRBD1. The CDR3 totals 13 residues. Germline V gives CDR1 SGHNT, CDR2 YYREEE (reference sequence). Trimming took 4 bases from V and 4 from J; bases not matched to a gene: 4. As DNA, the CDR3 is TGTGCCAGCAGCCCGGACAGGCGCACTGAAGCTTTCTTT. Protein product: CASSPDRRTEAFF.

The chain is built from TRBV2 and TRBJ2-7; 12 nucleotides line up with TRBD1. The germline gives CDR1 SNHLY, CDR2 FYNNEI. The CDR3 totals 14 residues. The V and J ends lost 6 bases and 7 bases, in that order; junction bases with no gene match: 7. CDR3 sequence: CASSAWDRGREQYF. Here the CDR3 DNA reads TGTGCCAGCAGCGCCTGGGACAGGGGGCGAGAGCAGTACTTC.

The rearrangement uses TRBV25-1 and TRBJ2-5; TRBD1 aligns across 7 bases. Germline CDR1 and CDR2: MGHDK and SYGVNS. The CDR3 contains 15 residues. V trimming: 3 bases; J trimming: 4 bases; junction bases outside the gene matches: 8. The CDR3 DNA reads as TGTGCCAGCAGTGACCTAGGGGGCTTAGCAGAGACCCAGTACTTC. The encoded protein is CASSDLGGLAETQYF.

This sequence joins TRBV30 and TRBJ2-1; 7 bases map to TRBD2. V trimming: 4 bases; J trimming: 5 bases; junction bases outside the gene matches: 8. Per the germline V gene, CDR1 is GTSNPN and CDR2 is SVGIG (reference sequence). CDR3 length equals 14 residues. The CDR3 reads CAWTATSPHNEQFF. The CDR3 DNA reads TGTGCCTGGACCGCGACTAGCCCACACAATGAGCAGTTCTTC.

The chain links TRBV25-1 to TRBJ2-3, with 14 nucleotides matching TRBD2. V was pared by 11 bases and J by 10 bases, with 8 bases of the junction left unmatched. Germline V gene data show CDR1 as MGHDK and CDR2 as SYGVNS. The CDR3 consists of 13 residues. CDR3 nucleotides: TGTGCCTCGGGGGGACTAGCGGGAGTTTCGCAGTATTTT. Encoded protein: CASGGLAGVSQYF.

The sample holds a few counts of this clone. The gene calls are TRBV5-6 and TRBJ2-3, with unresolved D. Germline V gene lookup returns CDR1 SGHDT and CDR2 YYEEEE. V shed 2 bases and J shed 2 bases, with 9 bases lying between them. The CDR3 contains 14 residues. CDR3 sequence (DNA): TGTGCCAGCAGCTTCGTTACTTACACAGATACGCAGTATTTT. This sequence encodes CASSFVTYTDTQYF.

The rearrangement joins TRBV7-9 to TRBJ2-1; TRBD2 agrees at 7 bases. The germline gives CDR1 SEHNR, CDR2 FQNEAQ (reference sequence). This CDR3 comprises 18 residues. V lost 5 bases and J lost 0; bases outside the gene matches: 13. This CDR3 reads CASSHNQGLPSSYNEQFF. In DNA, the CDR3 is TGTGCCAGCAGCCACAACCAGGGACTACCCAGCTCCTACAATGAGCAGTTCTTC.

This clone was counted a few times. This chain uses TRBV6-5 with TRBJ2-1, with TRBD1 as a possible D gene (6 bases). CDR1 MNHEY and CDR2 SVGAGI come from the germline V gene. This CDR3 spans 14 amino acids. Trimming left V 5 bases short and J 4 bases short, with 12 bases between. The CDR3 is CASSHRDKYNEQFF. DNA of the CDR3: TGTGCCAGCAGTCACCGGGACAAGTACAATGAGCAGTTCTTC.

The chain recombines TRBV7-6 with TRBJ2-7; TRBD1 matches at 8 bases. This CDR3 is 13 amino acids long. Germline V lookup: CDR1 SGHVS, CDR2 FNYEAQ. The J segment lost 5 bases and the V segment lost 5 bases, leaving 5 bases of the junction unmatched. The chain's CDR3 is CASSPDRENEQYF. Written as DNA, the CDR3 is TGTGCCAGCAGCCCGGACAGGGAAAACGAGCAGTACTTC.

The chain employs TRBV9 and TRBJ2-1; TRBD2 agrees at 11 bases. The CDR3 length is 15 residues. The V gene end was trimmed by 4 bases and the J gene end by 7 bases; junction bases not matched to a gene: 7. Looked up from germline, CDR1 is SGDLS and CDR2 is YYNGEE. CDR3 residues: CASSPTGTSGNEQFF. In DNA form, the CDR3 reads TGTGCCAGCAGCCCTACCGGGACTAGCGGTAATGAGCAGTTCTTC. Looking up the rest from reference TRBV9 and TRBJ2-1 gives the full variable domain: DSGVTQTPKHLITATGQRVTLRCSPRSGDLSVYWYQQSLDQGLQFLIQYYNGEERAKGNILERFSAQQFPDLHSELNLSSLELGDSALYFCASSPTGTSGNEQFFGPGTRLTVL.

Only a few counts were recorded for this clone. CDR3 nucleotides: TGCGCCAGCAGCCGGGAGAGCGGGAGGGCCCAAGAGACCCAGTACTTC. It translates to CASSRESGRAQETQYF. The chain carries TRBV5-1 and TRBJ2-5, with 10 bases aligning to TRBD2. Looked up from germline, CDR1 is SGHRS and CDR2 is YFSETQ. V gave up 4 bases and J gave up 1 base; unmatched junction bases: 7. The CDR3 runs to 16 residues. Supplemented by reference TRBV5-1 and TRBJ2-5, the full variable domain reads KAGVTQTPRYLIKTRGQQVTLSCSPISGHRSVSWYQQTPGQGLQFLFEYFSETQRNKGNFPGRFSGRQFSNSRSEMNVSTLELGDSALYLCASSRESGRAQETQYFGPGTRLLVL.

This clone was detected once. The V call is TRBV16, the J call TRBJ1-1; D is uncertain. Germline CDR1 is KGHSY and CDR2 is FQNENV. The CDR3 spans 15 residues. The V and J ends lost 1 base and 1 base respectively, with 10 bases between them. The CDR3 DNA is TGTGCCAGCAGCCAATTTAATCCAGGGAACACTGAAGCTTTCTTT. It translates to CASSQFNPGNTEAFF.

Only one count was recorded for this clone. This chain joins TRBV7-9 and TRBJ1-2; 9 bases match TRBD1. The junction had 4 bases not matched to a gene; V was cut back by 4 bases and J by 7 bases. This CDR3 has 13 residues. Per the germline V gene, CDR1 is SEHNR and CDR2 is FQNEAQ (reference sequence). CDR3 sequence: CASSSQGAGGYTF. CDR3 in DNA: TGTGCCAGCAGCTCACAGGGGGCAGGTGGCTACACCTTC. Filled out from reference TRBV7-9 and TRBJ1-2, the complete variable domain reads DTGVSQNPRHKITKRGQNVTFRCDPISEHNRLYWYRQTLGQGPEFLTYFQNEAQLEKSRLLSDRFSAERPKGSFSTLEIQRTEQGDSAMYLCASSSQGAGGYTFGSGTRLTVV.

This clone was recorded a few times. The chain employs TRBV30 and TRBJ2-1; possible D gene TRBD1, 6 bases. Trimming took 7 bases from V and 4 from J, leaving 20 bases between them. This CDR3 region has 15 residues. Germline CDR1 and CDR2: GTSNPN and SVGIG (reference sequence). The CDR3 sequence: CASFRKRTEYNEQFF. CDR3 coding DNA: TGTGCCTCCTTTAGAAAGCGGACAGAGTACAATGAGCAGTTCTTC.

The chain uses TRBV7-6 and TRBJ2-2, with D maybe TRBD2 (6 bases). The CDR3 consists of 16 residues. V was trimmed by 4 bases and J by 6 bases, leaving 18 bases between them. Germline V CDR1 and CDR2: SGHVS, FNYEAQ. The CDR3 sequence is CASSYFTPGVAGELFF. The DNA for the CDR3 is TGTGCCAGCAGCTATTTCACCCCGGGAGTGGCCGGGGAGCTGTTTTTT.

The rearrangement uses TRBV29-1 and TRBJ2-1; TRBD1 matches at 7 bases. The junction had 9 bases not matched to a gene; V was cut back by 7 bases and J by 0 bases. The CDR3 totals 15 residues. CDR1 and CDR2 from the germline V gene are SQVTM and ANQGSEA. DNA of the CDR3: TGCAGCGCTGTTACAGGGGCCGGCTCCTACAATGAGCAGTTCTTC. Its protein is CSAVTGAGSYNEQFF.